This record concerns one TCR beta chain sequence. These data originate in a study of blood T cell repertoires in COVID-19. The CDR3 covers 13 residues. V lost 3 bases, J lost 8 bases, and 16 bases lay in between. Germline V CDR1 and CDR2: GTSNPN, SVGIG (reference sequence). Produced via immunoSEQ multiplex PCR; TCRdb's table is partial and in-frame only. The data hold about 390,000 clones, with approximately 87% observed a single time. The gene calls are TRBV30 and TRBJ1-1, with D hard to call. The sample taken for sequencing was peripheral blood. The clonotype comes from an older woman with COVID-19, enrolled during active disease. CDR3 region: CAWRDSPQREAFF. The CDR3 nucleotides are TGTGCCTGGAGGGACTCCCCTCAAAGGGAAGCTTTCTTT. Full variable domain (outside the CDR3, taken from reference TRBV30 and TRBJ1-1): SQTIHQWPATLVQPVGSPLSLECTVEGTSNPNLYWYRQAAGRGLQLLFYSVGIGQISSEVPQNLSASRPQDRQFILSSKKLLLSDSGFYLCAWRDSPQREAFFGQGTRLTVV.